This T cell receptor (beta chain) was captured in a study of CD8+CD57+ T cells in acquired aplastic anemia. Whole-study context: Mean yield of DNA from sorted CD4+ and CD8+ cells was approximately 3 ug.

TCR beta VDJ and CDR3 profiles were obtained from a genomic DNA template. TCRdb recomputed calls from the reads with MiXCR, one row per CDR3 protein. The profile shows about 48,000 distinct CDR3 sequences, about 78% of them singletons. This clonotype was recorded at least ten times. The germline V gene has CDR1 MRHNA and CDR2 SNTAGT. The trim removed 3 bases at V and 3 bases at J, leaving 3 bases unmatched. The CDR3 runs to 14 residues. The clonotype comes from a human donor in good health, serving as a control. The rearrangement uses TRBV6-4 and TRBJ2-7; TRBD1 matches at 9 bases. The sequenced sample was sorted CD4+, CD8+, or CD8+CD57+ T cells (not recorded which) from PBMCs. CDR3 in amino acids: CASSEGTGNYEQYF. The CDR3 region has the DNA TGTGCCAGCAGTGAAGGGACAGGGAACTACGAGCAGTACTTC.